The 22 T cell receptor beta chains in this list originate from one sample, sequenced in a study of graft-versus-host responses after intestinal transplantation. Antigen specificity for these receptors is unknown. Clones were read by immunoSEQ multiplex PCR, and TCRdb kept only the in-frame ones, dropping some. The sample holds about 98,000 clones; under 85% are singletons and the top ten take about a sixth. Sequencing used unstimulated CD8+ T cells sorted from spleen or lymph node cells, obtained before intestinal transplant. The receptors stem from a human donor who received an intestinal transplant.

This clone was seen once. The rearrangement uses TRBV5-4 and TRBJ2-1, with D possibly being TRBD1 (6 bases). Trimming removed 2 bases from V and 0 bases from J, with 9 bases in between. Germline CDR1 is SGHNT and CDR2 is YYREEE (reference sequence). The CDR3 totals 15 residues. The CDR3 protein is CASSFTGSSYNEQFF. The CDR3 region has the DNA TGTGCCAGCAGCTTCACAGGGAGCTCCTACAATGAGCAGTTCTTC.

This CDR3 is CARSLVGTGVSPYNSPLHF. The CDR3 region has the DNA TGTGCCAGAAGCTTAGTCGGGACAGGGGTCTCCCCCTATAATTCACCCCTCCACTTT. The V gene is TRBV5-3, the J gene TRBJ1-6, with TRBD1 identical over 10 bases. TRBV5-3 is filed as an ORF, its function uncertain. Trimming took 2 bases from V and 2 from J; bases not matched to a gene: 10. The CDR3 extends over 19 amino acids.

The V call is TRBV29-1, the J call TRBJ1-4, with D possibly TRBD1 on 6 matching bases. Per the germline V gene, CDR1 is SQVTM and CDR2 is ANQGSEA. The CDR3 is made up of 13 amino acids. V was pared by 1 base and J by 6 bases, with 9 bases between. CDR3 region: CSVEGGLDEKLFF. Written as DNA, the CDR3 is TGCAGCGTTGAAGGGGGGCTGGATGAAAAACTGTTTTTT. Together with reference TRBV29-1 and TRBJ1-4, the CDR3 gives the full variable domain: SAVISQKPSRDICQRGTSLTIQCQVDSQVTMMFWYRQQPGQSLTLIATANQGSEATYESGFVIDKFPISRPNLTFSTLTVSNMSPEDSSIYLCSVEGGLDEKLFFGSGTQLSVL.

The V gene is TRBV9, the J gene TRBJ2-7, with 8 bases lining up with TRBD2. Trimming took 3 bases from V and 2 from J; bases not matched to a gene: 4. This CDR3 contains 14 residues. Germline lookup yields CDR1 SGDLS and CDR2 YYNGEE. The CDR3 nucleotides are TGTGCCAGCAGCGAGACTAGCGCACCCTACGAGCAGTACTTC. Amino acids: CASSETSAPYEQYF.

The V and J genes are TRBV27 and TRBJ2-7, with 7 bases matching TRBD1. V gave up 6 bases and J gave up 1 base; unmatched junction bases: 6. The CDR3 sequence is 14 residues long. The germline V gene encodes CDR1 MNHEY and CDR2 SMNVEV (reference sequence). CDR3 coding DNA: TGTGCCAGCAGCCCCGGGACAGTTTCCTACGAGCAGTACTTC. Amino acid sequence: CASSPGTVSYEQYF.

J is TRBJ2-7 and V is TRBV5-1; weak D call: TRBD1 (5 bases). Germline V gene lookup returns CDR1 SGHRS and CDR2 YFSETQ. V dropped 3 bases and J dropped 1 base, with 8 bases sitting between them. The length of the CDR3 is 13 residues. DNA for the CDR3: TGCGCCAGCAGCTCAGGGATTTCCTACGAGCAGTACTTC. Amino acids: CASSSGISYEQYF.

There are a few counts of this clone. The rearrangement links TRBV29-1 to TRBJ2-3, with D tentatively TRBD2 (6 bases). CDR3 length: 13 amino acids. Germline lookup yields CDR1 SQVTM and CDR2 ANQGSEA. Trimming left V 3 bases short and J 1 base short, with 8 bases between. In DNA, the CDR3 is TGCAGCGTTGATTCGGGGGGCACAGATACGCAGTATTTT. This gives the protein CSVDSGGTDTQYF.

The chain combines TRBV27 with TRBJ2-5, with TRBD1 identical over 8 bases. Per the germline V gene, CDR1 is MNHEY and CDR2 is SMNVEV (reference sequence). The CDR3 consists of 15 residues. Trimming removed 2 bases from V and 5 bases from J; junction bases left unmatched: 7. CDR3 sequence reads: CASSLAAGGMETQYF. CDR3 in DNA: TGTGCCAGCAGTTTAGCGGCAGGGGGCATGGAGACCCAGTACTTC.

This chain joins TRBV5-4 and TRBJ2-7, with D unresolved. Germline V CDR1 and CDR2: SGHNT, YYREEE (reference sequence). The CDR3 sequence is 13 residues long. Trimming pared 6 bases from V and 1 base from J, leaving 11 bases between. In nucleotides, the CDR3 is TGTGCCAGCAACTCGGGCGGATCCTACGAGCAGTACTTC. This encodes CASNSGGSYEQYF.

The chain has TRBV27 and TRBJ2-1, with D perhaps TRBD2 (5 bases). Per the germline V gene, CDR1 is MNHEY and CDR2 is SMNVEV (reference sequence). The V end lost 8 bases, the J end lost 4 bases, and 6 bases lay between the germline ends. The CDR3 totals 11 residues. CDR3 DNA: TGTGCCAGCCGGACTTACAATGAGCAGTTCTTC. Its translation: CASRTYNEQFF.

The rearrangement links TRBV28 to TRBJ1-3; tentative D call: TRBD1 (6 bases). The germline CDR1 and CDR2 sequences are MDHEN and SYDVKM. The CDR3 is 15 amino acids. Trimming took off 2 bases at V and 2 bases at J, with 10 bases between the two ends. Here the CDR3 reads CASSLLRGAGNTIYF. CDR3 nucleotides: TGTGCCAGCAGTTTACTCAGGGGCGCTGGAAACACCATATATTTT.

V usage is TRBV9 and J usage is TRBJ2-3; D gene uncertain. CDR3 length: 15 amino acids. CDR1 and CDR2 from the germline V gene are SGDLS and YYNGEE. The V end was cut by 0 bases, the J end by 7 bases, with 15 bases between. As DNA, the CDR3 is TGTGCCAGCAGCGTAGAGCTGGGCGAGGAGAATACGCAGTATTTT. It encodes CASSVELGEENTQYF.

The CDR3 DNA reads as TGCGCCAGCAGCCAAGTACAGGGGGACTACGAGCAGTACTTC. Its translation: CASSQVQGDYEQYF. This sequence joins TRBV4-1 and TRBJ2-7, with 8 bases matching TRBD1. CDR3 length: 14 amino acids. The V gene end was trimmed by 1 base and the J gene end by 3 bases; junction bases not matched to a gene: 2. Germline loops: CDR1 MGHRA, CDR2 YSYEKL.

The J gene is TRBJ2-1, the V gene TRBV6-6; D is undetermined. Germline-derived CDR1 and CDR2 are MNHNY and SVGAGI (reference sequence). This CDR3 contains 13 residues. Trimming cost V 0 bases and J 7 bases, with 7 bases left between them. The CDR3 DNA reads as TGTGCCAGCAGTTACTCGACTGGGAATGAGCAGTTCTTC. It is translated as CASSYSTGNEQFF.

The chain uses TRBV6-5 and TRBJ2-5; either TRBD1 or TRBD2 may supply D (5 bases each). The germline V gene encodes CDR1 MNHEY and CDR2 SVGAGI. The CDR3 runs to 15 residues. The V gene lost 0 bases and the J gene lost 5 bases, with 13 bases spanning the gap. CDR3 nucleotide sequence: TGTGCCAGCAGTTACTCATCCGAGGGGCCGGAGACCCAGTACTTC. It translates to CASSYSSEGPETQYF.

The rearrangement uses TRBV19 and TRBJ2-7; tentatively, D is TRBD1 or TRBD2 (5 bases each). Germline V gene lookup returns CDR1 LNHDA and CDR2 SQIVND (reference sequence). The CDR3 sequence is 12 residues long. Trimming shortened V by 5 bases and J by 7 bases, and 12 bases separated the two germline ends. CDR3 bases: TGTGCCAGTAGTTGGGGGAGACAAGAGCAGTACTTC. Protein product: CASSWGRQEQYF.

The rearrangement joins TRBV29-1 to TRBJ2-3; maybe TRBD2 (5 bases). Germline assignment: CDR1 SQVTM and CDR2 ANQGSEA. V gave up 1 base and J gave up 1 base, with 15 bases separating them. This CDR3 is 16 amino acids long. CDR3 in DNA: TGCAGCGTTGAAGGGGCGGGCCCCGGGGGCACAGATACGCAGTATTTT. Its translation is CSVEGAGPGGTDTQYF.

The chain joins TRBV2 to TRBJ2-1; the match to TRBD2 covers 12 bases. This CDR3 region has 22 residues. The germline V gene has CDR1 SNHLY and CDR2 FYNNEI. J lost 0 bases, V lost 1 base, and 16 bases had no gene match. The CDR3 loop is CASSEGFKWRLAGGSSYNEQFF. DNA of the CDR3: TGTGCCAGCAGTGAAGGGTTCAAGTGGCGGCTAGCGGGGGGGTCCTCCTACAATGAGCAGTTCTTC.

This clone has only one observation. The chain recombines TRBV7-9 with TRBJ2-6; D remains unclear. The V end lost 5 bases, the J end lost 5 bases, and 25 bases lay between the germline ends. The CDR3 is 19 amino acids. CDR1 is SEHNR, CDR2 FQNEAQ, per germline (reference sequence). CDR3 in DNA: TGTGCCAGCAGCATCTACATATACCATGAACAAAGTCGGGCCAACGTCCTGACTTTC. Its protein is CASSIYIYHEQSRANVLTF.

The chain carries TRBV27 and TRBJ2-7; D unresolved. V was clipped by 5 bases and J by 3 bases, with 14 bases between them. Germline V gene data show CDR1 as MNHEY and CDR2 as SMNVEV (reference sequence). CDR3 length: 14 amino acids. The CDR3 nucleotides read TGTGCCAGCAGTCCATTACCGAGCATCTACGAGCAGTACTTC. Amino acid sequence: CASSPLPSIYEQYF.

V usage is TRBV28 and J usage is TRBJ2-6; 7 bases are shared with TRBD1. Germline values: CDR1 MDHEN, CDR2 SYDVKM. The CDR3 is made up of 12 amino acids. The ends lost 11 bases at V and 14 bases at J; junction bases unmatched: 12. The CDR3 nucleotides are TGTGCCTGCGCGACAGGGACCCCCTTCCTGACTTTC. Protein product: CACATGTPFLTF.

V usage is TRBV28 and J usage is TRBJ1-1; maybe TRBD1 (6 bases). The V end was cut by 6 bases, the J end by 5 bases, with 13 bases between. In germline, CDR1 is MDHEN, CDR2 SYDVKM. The CDR3 has 13 residues. As DNA, the CDR3 is TGTGCCAGCAGGTGGGTCCAGGGGACTGAAGCTTTCTTT. It translates to CASRWVQGTEAFF.